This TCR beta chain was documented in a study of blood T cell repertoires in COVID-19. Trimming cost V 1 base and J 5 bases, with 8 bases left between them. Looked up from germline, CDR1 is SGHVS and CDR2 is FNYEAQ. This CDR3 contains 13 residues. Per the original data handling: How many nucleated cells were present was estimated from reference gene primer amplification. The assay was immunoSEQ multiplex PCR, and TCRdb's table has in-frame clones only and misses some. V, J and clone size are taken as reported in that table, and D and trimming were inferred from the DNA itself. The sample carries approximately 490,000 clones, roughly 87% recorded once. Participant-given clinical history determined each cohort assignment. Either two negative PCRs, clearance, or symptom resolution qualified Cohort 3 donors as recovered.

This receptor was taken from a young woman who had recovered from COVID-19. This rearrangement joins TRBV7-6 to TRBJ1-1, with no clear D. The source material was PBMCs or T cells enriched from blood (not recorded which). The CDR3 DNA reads TGTGCCAGCAGCTTAGAGGGAGGGACTGAAGCTTTCTTT. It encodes CASSLEGGTEAFF.